The TCR beta chain described here comes from a study of CD8+CD57+ T cells in acquired aplastic anemia. CDR3 and TCR beta VDJ profiling relied on a genomic DNA template. TCRdb re-analysed the reads in MiXCR, keeping a single row per CDR3 protein. The sample has around 150,000 distinct CDR3 sequences, approximately 40% seen once. CDR1 and CDR2 (germline): LNHNV, YYDKDF (reference sequence). V was pared by 1 base and J by 3 bases, with 4 bases between. CDR3 size: 12 residues. The clonotype comes from a human donor in good health. This sequence joins TRBV15 and TRBJ2-7; D gene unclear. What was sequenced was sorted CD4+, CD8+, or CD8+CD57+ T cells (not recorded which) from PBMCs. The CDR3 sequence is CATSRAGYEQYF. In DNA form, the CDR3 reads TGTGCCACCAGCAGAGCGGGCTACGAGCAGTACTTC. The complete variable domain, with remaining parts taken from reference TRBV15 and TRBJ2-7, reads DAMVIQNPRYQVTQFGKPVTLSCSQTLNHNVMYWYQQKSSQAPKLLFHYYDKDFNNEADTPDNFQSRRPNTSFCFLDIRSPGLGDTAMYLCATSRAGYEQYFGPGTRLTVT.